This T cell receptor beta chain appears in the sequencing data of a study of blood T cell repertoires in COVID-19. The method was immunoSEQ multiplex PCR; TCRdb's version includes in-frame clones alone and lacks a portion of them. The data show about 70,000 clones, 80% to 90% seen once. Deletions cut 3 bases from V and 0 bases from J, with 11 bases between. CDR1 and CDR2 from the germline V gene are KGHSH and LQKENI. The CDR3 contains 15 residues. The sample was peripheral blood. This rearrangement joins TRBV18 to TRBJ2-5, with D perhaps TRBD1 (5 bases). This clonotype was obtained from a man over 45 with active COVID-19. The CDR3, as DNA: TGTGCCAGCTCACCCCCAGGGTTTTACCAAGAGACCCAGTACTTC. It encodes CASSPPGFYQETQYF.